Listed below are T cell receptor beta chains from one sample, sequenced in a study of T cell responses to AZD1222 COVID-19 vaccine. The table came from immunoSEQ multiplex PCR; TCRdb's copy has only in-frame clones and leaves some out. The data contain more than 95,000 clones, roughly 86% of them singletons. Specimen: peripheral blood, collected 28 days after the second dose of the MenACWY control vaccine. The receptors here all came from an adult who received the MenACWY meningococcal vaccine as a control. Each CDR3 is given with its conserved first and last residue. The order of the fields is J gene, D gene, V gene, clone size, CDR3 DNA, CDR3 protein. D genes are given only for firm matches. Where a row states a size, it is once, few, many or the class of an expanded clone; other rows omit it.

j_gene: TRBJ2-5; d_gene: TRBD2; v_gene: TRBV4-1; abundance: -; CDR3nt: TGCGCCAGCAGCCACGGGACTAGCGGGGGGTCCTCGTGGCAAGAGACCCAGTACTTC; CDR3aa: CASSHGTSGGSSWQETQYF
j_gene: TRBJ2-3; d_gene: TRBD2; v_gene: TRBV18; abundance: few; CDR3nt: TGTGCCAGCTCACGGACTAGCGGGACTTCAGATACGCAGTATTTT; CDR3aa: CASSRTSGTSDTQYF
j_gene: TRBJ2-3; d_gene: TRBD2; v_gene: TRBV7-6; abundance: -; CDR3nt: TGTGCCAGCAGCTTAGACAGCGGGGGGGCTGGAGATACGCAGTATTTT; CDR3aa: CASSLDSGGAGDTQYF
j_gene: TRBJ2-7; d_gene: -; v_gene: TRBV20-1; abundance: -; CDR3nt: TGCAGTGCTAGAGATTCTTACGAGCAGTACTTC; CDR3aa: CSARDSYEQYF
j_gene: TRBJ2-7; d_gene: TRBD1; v_gene: TRBV18; abundance: -; CDR3nt: TGTGCCAGCTCATCCCAGACAGGGGGTGGTGGAGAGCAGTACTTC; CDR3aa: CASSSQTGGGGEQYF
j_gene: TRBJ2-1; d_gene: TRBD1; v_gene: TRBV10-3; abundance: -; CDR3nt: TGTGCCATCAGTGAGACGGGACAGGGGGAGGATGAGCAGTTCTTC; CDR3aa: CAISETGQGEDEQFF
j_gene: TRBJ1-2; d_gene: -; v_gene: TRBV6-2/TRBV6-3; abundance: -; CDR3nt: TGTGCCAGCAGTTTACAGGACAGAGCTCGAAACTATGGCTACACCTTC; CDR3aa: CASSLQDRARNYGYTF
j_gene: TRBJ1-3; d_gene: TRBD1; v_gene: TRBV4-2; abundance: -; CDR3nt: TGTGCCAGCAGCCAAGTGACAGGGGCTGGAAACACCATATATTTT; CDR3aa: CASSQVTGAGNTIYF
j_gene: TRBJ1-6; d_gene: -; v_gene: TRBV28; abundance: -; CDR3nt: TGTGCCAGCAGTTCGTTGATCCTCGGGTTGAGCTCCTATAATTCACCCCTCCACTTT; CDR3aa: CASSSLILGLSSYNSPLHF
j_gene: TRBJ1-6; d_gene: -; v_gene: TRBV4-2; abundance: -; CDR3nt: TGTGCCAGCAGCCAGGACCGCTCTAATTCACCCCTCCACTTT; CDR3aa: CASSQDRSNSPLHF
j_gene: TRBJ2-1; d_gene: TRBD1; v_gene: TRBV7-2; abundance: -; CDR3nt: TGTGCCAGCAGCTTTGACAGGGACTCCTACAATGAGCAGTTCTTC; CDR3aa: CASSFDRDSYNEQFF
j_gene: TRBJ2-5; d_gene: -; v_gene: TRBV6-2/TRBV6-3; abundance: -; CDR3nt: TGTGCCAGCAGTTATCGCCTCCCCTGGACGGAACAAGAGACCCAGTACTTC; CDR3aa: CASSYRLPWTEQETQYF
j_gene: TRBJ1-3; d_gene: -; v_gene: TRBV9; abundance: -; CDR3nt: TGTGCCAGCAGCGTAGGAGTAGGGGGCTCTGGAAACACCATATATTTT; CDR3aa: CASSVGVGGSGNTIYF
j_gene: TRBJ1-1; d_gene: -; v_gene: TRBV28; abundance: -; CDR3nt: TGTGCCAGCAGTTTTGGCAGCGCCGACCTAGGAGGGGCTTTCTTT; CDR3aa: CASSFGSADLGGAFF
j_gene: TRBJ1-1; d_gene: -; v_gene: TRBV15; abundance: -; CDR3nt: TGTGCCACCAGCCCCACCCGAGGAGGCACTGAAGCTTTCTTT; CDR3aa: CATSPTRGGTEAFF
j_gene: TRBJ1-1; d_gene: -; v_gene: TRBV7-9; abundance: -; CDR3nt: TGTGCCAGCAGCTCCATTACAGGGAGGACTGAAGCTTTCTTT; CDR3aa: CASSSITGRTEAFF
j_gene: TRBJ2-7; d_gene: TRBD1; v_gene: TRBV29-1; abundance: -; CDR3nt: TGCAGCGTTGAAGATTACTGGACAGGGCAGGGCTACGAGCAGTACTTC; CDR3aa: CSVEDYWTGQGYEQYF
j_gene: TRBJ1-1; d_gene: TRBD1; v_gene: TRBV9; abundance: -; CDR3nt: TGTGCCAGCAGCAAGACAGGGGACACTGAAGCTTTCTTT; CDR3aa: CASSKTGDTEAFF
j_gene: TRBJ2-7; d_gene: TRBD2; v_gene: TRBV5-1; abundance: -; CDR3nt: TGCGCCAGCAGCTCCGGACTAGCGGGGGGGCCAGGGGACGAGCAGTACTTC; CDR3aa: CASSSGLAGGPGDEQYF
j_gene: TRBJ2-4; d_gene: TRBD2; v_gene: TRBV24-1; abundance: -; CDR3nt: TGTGCCACCAGTGAAGGGCTAGCGGGGGAAGCCAAAAACATTCAGTACTTC; CDR3aa: CATSEGLAGEAKNIQYF
j_gene: TRBJ2-7; d_gene: -; v_gene: TRBV10-2; abundance: -; CDR3nt: TGCGCCAGCAGCGGACAACGGGACGAGCAGTACTTC; CDR3aa: CASSGQRDEQYF
j_gene: TRBJ2-5; d_gene: -; v_gene: TRBV7-2; abundance: -; CDR3nt: TGTGCCAGCAGCTTATGGGGGAGGCTAGCGGAGACCCAGTACTTC; CDR3aa: CASSLWGRLAETQYF
j_gene: TRBJ2-7; d_gene: TRBD1; v_gene: TRBV11-1; abundance: -; CDR3nt: TGTGCCAGCAGCTCCGACAGGGGAGAGCAGTACTTC; CDR3aa: CASSSDRGEQYF
j_gene: TRBJ2-3; d_gene: -; v_gene: TRBV2; abundance: -; CDR3nt: TGTGCCAGCAGCCCATTCCGGGCCTCCCAGACGGATACGCAGTATTTT; CDR3aa: CASSPFRASQTDTQYF
j_gene: TRBJ2-1; d_gene: -; v_gene: TRBV19; abundance: once; CDR3nt: TGTGCCAGTAGTATGAACACTCACAATGAGCAGTTCTTC; CDR3aa: CASSMNTHNEQFF
j_gene: TRBJ1-1; d_gene: -; v_gene: TRBV3-1/TRBV3-2; abundance: -; CDR3nt: TGTGCCAGCAGCCAAGGGACAGTAGCGAACACTGAAGCTTTCTTT; CDR3aa: CASSQGTVANTEAFF
j_gene: TRBJ2-7; d_gene: -; v_gene: TRBV6-2/TRBV6-3; abundance: -; CDR3nt: TGTGCCAGCAGTTACCCCTCCAGCGGGCTAACCTACGAGCAGTACTTC; CDR3aa: CASSYPSSGLTYEQYF
j_gene: TRBJ1-4; d_gene: -; v_gene: TRBV3-1/TRBV3-2; abundance: -; CDR3nt: TGTGCCAGCAGCCAAGAACAGGGCGCGAAACTGTTTTTT; CDR3aa: CASSQEQGAKLFF
j_gene: TRBJ2-7; d_gene: -; v_gene: TRBV27; abundance: -; CDR3nt: TGTGCCAGCAGTCCCGGTGAGTCCCTCTACGAGCAGTACTTC; CDR3aa: CASSPGESLYEQYF
j_gene: TRBJ2-3; d_gene: -; v_gene: TRBV5-1; abundance: -; CDR3nt: TGCGCCAGCAGCTTGGGTGAAGGGCTGGATACGCAGTATTTT; CDR3aa: CASSLGEGLDTQYF
j_gene: TRBJ2-1; d_gene: -; v_gene: TRBV5-1; abundance: -; CDR3nt: TGCGCCAGCAGCTTGGGGGCAGGACGCTCCTACAATGAGCAGTTCTTC; CDR3aa: CASSLGAGRSYNEQFF
j_gene: TRBJ2-3; d_gene: TRBD1; v_gene: TRBV4-2; abundance: -; CDR3nt: TGTGCCAGCAGCCAAGATCAGGGGGCGAGCACAGATACGCAGTATTTT; CDR3aa: CASSQDQGASTDTQYF
j_gene: TRBJ2-2; d_gene: -; v_gene: TRBV5-1; abundance: once; CDR3nt: TGCGCCAGCAGCTTCGGGCAGCCGAACACCGGGGAGCTGTTTTTT; CDR3aa: CASSFGQPNTGELFF
j_gene: TRBJ1-1; d_gene: -; v_gene: TRBV6-5; abundance: -; CDR3nt: TGTGCCAGCAGTTACGACGAGGGGTACACTGAAGCTTTCTTT; CDR3aa: CASSYDEGYTEAFF
j_gene: TRBJ1-5; d_gene: -; v_gene: TRBV6-1; abundance: -; CDR3nt: TGTGCCAGCAGTGAAACAGGGTCGGAACAGCCCCAGCATTTT; CDR3aa: CASSETGSEQPQHF
j_gene: TRBJ2-3; d_gene: TRBD1; v_gene: TRBV24-1; abundance: -; CDR3nt: TGTGCCACCAGCGACAGGGGGCTCAGCACAGATACGCAGTATTTT; CDR3aa: CATSDRGLSTDTQYF
j_gene: TRBJ2-1; d_gene: TRBD2; v_gene: TRBV5-4; abundance: -; CDR3nt: TGTGCCAGCAGCTTGAGTCGTAGCGGGGGGGCTATTGAGCAGTTCTTC; CDR3aa: CASSLSRSGGAIEQFF